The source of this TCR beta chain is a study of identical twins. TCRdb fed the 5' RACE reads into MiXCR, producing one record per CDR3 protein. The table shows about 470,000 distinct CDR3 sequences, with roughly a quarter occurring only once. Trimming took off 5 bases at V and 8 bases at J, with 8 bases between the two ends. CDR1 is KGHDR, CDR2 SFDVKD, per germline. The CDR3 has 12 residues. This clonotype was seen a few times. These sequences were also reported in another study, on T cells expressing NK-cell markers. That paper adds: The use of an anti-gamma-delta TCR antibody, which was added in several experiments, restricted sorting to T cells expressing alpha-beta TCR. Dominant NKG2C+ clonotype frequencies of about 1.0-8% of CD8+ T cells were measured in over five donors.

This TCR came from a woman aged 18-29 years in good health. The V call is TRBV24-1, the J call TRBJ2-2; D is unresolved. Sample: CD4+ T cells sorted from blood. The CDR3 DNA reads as TGTGCCACCAGTGGCCCGGTTGGGGAGCTGTTTTTT. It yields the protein CATSGPVGELFF.